The 29 T cell receptor beta chains below all came from one sample that was sequenced in a study of blood T cell repertoires in COVID-19. Repertoires were generated with immunoSEQ multiplex PCR, while TCRdb's copy carries only in-frame clones and drops some. This table holds 270,000 or so clones, around nine tenths found once. The sequenced sample was peripheral blood. The receptor source for this set is a woman under 40 with COVID-19, enrolled during active disease.

This chain connects TRBV7-8 to TRBJ1-5; no reliable D call. Trimming removed 3 bases at V and 4 bases at J, with 13 bases between. The V gene's germline CDR1 is SGHVS and CDR2 FQNEAQ. The CDR3 runs to 15 residues. CDR3 nucleotides: TGTGCCAGCAGCTTCGGACTGGCTTCAAATCAGCCCCAGCATTTT. This gives the protein CASSFGLASNQPQHF.

The chain recombines TRBV6-5 with TRBJ1-1, with D possibly being TRBD1 (6 bases). CDR3 length equals 16 residues. Trimming shortened V by 2 bases and J by 0 bases, and 13 bases separated the two germline ends. Germline values: CDR1 MNHEY, CDR2 SVGAGI. The CDR3 bases are TGTGCCAGCAGTTACAGTTCAGGGGAGATGAACACTGAAGCTTTCTTT. This gives the protein CASSYSSGEMNTEAFF.

V is TRBV2 and J is TRBJ2-2, with a possible D match to TRBD1 (5 bases). Germline V gives CDR1 SNHLY, CDR2 FYNNEI. The CDR3 is 14 amino acids. Trimming stripped 7 bases from V and 7 bases from J, with 16 bases between. The CDR3 spells CASTKGFLIGELFF. The DNA of the CDR3 is TGTGCCAGCACCAAGGGGTTTTTAATCGGGGAGCTGTTTTTT.

This clone was detected a few times. The chain carries TRBV7-6 and TRBJ2-1, with 9 bases aligning to TRBD2. The CDR3 runs to 16 residues. CDR1 is SGHVS, CDR2 FNYEAQ, per germline. The junction had 11 bases not matched to a gene; V was cut back by 5 bases and J by 6 bases. CDR3 bases: TGTGCCAGCAGCACGATCATGAGGACTAGCGTCAATGAGCAGTTCTTC. It specifies CASSTIMRTSVNEQFF.

The V gene is TRBV4-1, the J gene TRBJ2-7, with 9 nucleotides matching TRBD2. With 3 bases clipped from V and 6 bases from J, the junction kept 3 bases outside the gene matches. The CDR3 has 13 residues. Germline V gene data show CDR1 as MGHRA and CDR2 as YSYEKL. The CDR3: CASSQGLASEQYF. The CDR3 DNA follows: TGCGCCAGCAGCCAGGGACTAGCTAGCGAGCAGTACTTC.

The chain uses TRBV6-2 or TRBV6-3 and TRBJ1-5; D is ambiguous. The CDR3 is 15 residues long. V was shortened by 0 bases and J by 4 bases, with 10 bases between the two germline ends. Germline V gene lookup returns CDR1 MNHEY and CDR2 SVGEGT. CDR3 protein: CASSYSERANQPQHF. The CDR3 DNA follows: TGTGCCAGCAGTTACTCAGAGAGAGCGAATCAGCCCCAGCATTTT.

The chain carries TRBV15 and TRBJ2-7, with D perhaps matching TRBD2 (6 bases). Trimming removed 3 bases from V and 1 base from J, with 22 bases in between. This CDR3 has 18 residues. Germline-derived CDR1 and CDR2 are LNHNV and YYDKDF (reference sequence). Here the CDR3 DNA reads TGTGCCACCAGCAGCCCGGAGGGTCGGTCCAGACGTTCCTACGAGCAGTACTTC. This encodes CATSSPEGRSRRSYEQYF.

The V call is TRBV11-1, the J call TRBJ1-1; D call uncertain. Trimming stripped 1 base from V and 0 bases from J, with 9 bases between. Germline V CDR1 and CDR2: SGHAT, FQDESV (reference sequence). This CDR3 region has 15 residues. CDR3 sequence reads: CASSLDSLMNTEAFF. CDR3 DNA: TGTGCCAGCAGCTTAGACTCTCTCATGAACACTGAAGCTTTCTTT.

This rearrangement joins TRBV27 to TRBJ2-1, with no clear D. The CDR3 spans 11 residues. The germline V gene encodes CDR1 MNHEY and CDR2 SMNVEV (reference sequence). The V end was cut by 1 base, the J end by 9 bases, with 4 bases between. The CDR3 region has the DNA TGTGCCAGCAGTTTATTTCTTGAGCAGTTCTTC. As protein: CASSLFLEQFF.

This clone turned up a few times. Given a much more abundant clone one base away, this may be a read error. Different DNA sequences within this sample yield the same CDR3. The CDR3 DNA is TGCGCCAGCAGCCAAGAACCTAGCGGGGGGGTCACAGATACGCAGTATTTT. Encoded protein: CASSQEPSGGVTDTQYF. J is TRBJ2-3 and V is TRBV4-1, with TRBD2 matching 12 bases. CDR1 and CDR2 (germline): MGHRA, YSYEKL. This CDR3 comprises 17 residues. J lost 2 bases, V lost 0 bases, and 3 bases had no gene match.

The chain employs TRBV5-1 and TRBJ2-1; tentative D call: TRBD1 (6 bases). CDR1 is SGHRS, CDR2 YFSETQ, per germline. Trimming pared 5 bases from V and 4 bases from J, leaving 22 bases between. CDR3 length: 17 residues. The CDR3 loop reads CASSVSGTPTQYNEQFF. CDR3 DNA sequence: TGCGCCAGCAGTGTATCGGGGACACCTACTCAATACAATGAGCAGTTCTTC.

V usage is TRBV24-1 and J usage is TRBJ2-3; possibly TRBD2 for D (6 bases). Looked up from germline, CDR1 is KGHDR and CDR2 is SFDVKD. The V gene lost 5 bases and the J gene lost 4 bases, with 18 bases spanning the gap. The CDR3 contains 16 residues. The CDR3 DNA follows: TGTGCCACCAGTGCTACGGAGGGGCGAGTGGCAGATACGCAGTATTTT. Its protein product is CATSATEGRVADTQYF.

The chain uses TRBV6-5 and TRBJ1-5, with TRBD1 matching 7 bases. The CDR3 has 14 residues. The germline gives CDR1 MNHEY, CDR2 SVGAGI. The V gene end was trimmed by 10 bases and the J gene end by 0 bases; junction bases not matched to a gene: 6. CDR3 protein: CATGTANSNQPQHF. The CDR3 nucleotides are TGTGCCACCGGGACAGCGAATAGCAATCAGCCCCAGCATTTT.

This rearrangement joins TRBV29-1 to TRBJ1-6; 7 bases align to TRBD1. V trimming: 6 bases; J trimming: 6 bases; junction bases outside the gene matches: 8. Germline V CDR1 and CDR2: SQVTM, ANQGSEA. There are 14 residues in the CDR3. CDR3 loop: CSVSTGTVNSPLHF. As DNA, the CDR3 is TGCAGCGTCTCTACCGGGACAGTTAATTCACCCCTCCACTTT.

This chain links TRBV6-5 with TRBJ2-7, with 9 bases fitting TRBD2. J was trimmed by 3 bases and V by 2 bases; bases with no gene match: 8. CDR1 MNHEY and CDR2 SVGAGI come from the germline V gene. CDR3 length equals 16 residues. This CDR3 is CASSYAGGGGNYEQYF. CDR3 nucleotides: TGTGCCAGCAGTTACGCGGGAGGGGGCGGCAACTACGAGCAGTACTTC.

The V gene is TRBV30, the J gene TRBJ1-6, with a possible D match to TRBD1 (6 bases). Germline CDR1 is GTSNPN and CDR2 is SVGIG (reference sequence). This CDR3 contains 15 residues. CDR3 DNA sequence: TGTGCACGAGGGGGTATAGCAGGGCTCAATTCACCCCTCCACTTT. Translation: CARGGIAGLNSPLHF.

The chain employs TRBV9 and TRBJ1-1; a weak D match, TRBD1 (6 bases). The CDR3 consists of 12 residues. Per the germline V gene, CDR1 is SGDLS and CDR2 is YYNGEE. V lost 7 bases, J lost 7 bases, and 14 bases lay in between. CDR3: CASATTGIEAFF. CDR3 in DNA: TGTGCCAGCGCGACTACAGGGATTGAAGCTTTCTTT.

J is TRBJ1-4 and V is TRBV5-1; D uncertain. This CDR3 region has 14 residues. CDR1 and CDR2 (germline): SGHRS, YFSETQ. Between the trimmed V and J ends, which lost 0 bases and 4 bases, there was a span of 7 bases. The CDR3 DNA follows: TGCGCCAGCAGCTTGGGGGCCGGTAATGAAAAACTGTTTTTT. It yields the protein CASSLGAGNEKLFF.

The chain is built from TRBV5-1 and TRBJ1-1, with TRBD1 identical over 8 bases. Germline V lookup: CDR1 SGHRS, CDR2 YFSETQ. The CDR3 contains 14 residues. The junction had 7 bases not matched to a gene; V was cut back by 4 bases and J by 5 bases. The CDR3 coding sequence is TGCGCCAGCAGCGACAGGGGAATTGGAACTGAAGCTTTCTTT. Its translation: CASSDRGIGTEAFF.

The chain couples TRBV6-5 to TRBJ1-2; D is undetermined. The CDR3 runs to 15 residues. The ends were cut back, 5 bases at V and 0 bases at J, with 13 bases in the middle. CDR1 and CDR2 (germline): MNHEY, SVGAGI. CDR3 sequence (DNA): TGTGCCAGCAGTCGCGACACCCGAGCTAACTATGGCTACACCTTC. Residues: CASSRDTRANYGYTF.

This clone has a single count. This chain links TRBV5-5 with TRBJ2-1; 8 bases are shared with TRBD2. CDR1 SGHKS and CDR2 YYEKEE come from the germline V gene (reference sequence). J lost 10 bases, V lost 0 bases, and 6 bases had no gene match. The CDR3 is 14 amino acids. CDR3 in DNA: TGTGCCAGCAGCTTGGCCGGGACTAGTAACGAGCAGTTCTTC. Protein sequence: CASSLAGTSNEQFF.

The chain employs TRBV11-2 and TRBJ2-7; D is perhaps TRBD1 (6 bases). Trimming stripped 4 bases from V and 2 bases from J, with 21 bases between. The length of the CDR3 is 17 residues. Germline V lookup: CDR1 SGHAT, CDR2 FQNNGV. The CDR3 is CASSSRDITDSPYEQYF. The CDR3 DNA follows: TGTGCCAGCAGCTCACGGGACATCACGGACTCCCCCTACGAGCAGTACTTC.

The gene calls are TRBV24-1 and TRBJ2-1, with D tentatively TRBD1 (5 bases). CDR1 and CDR2 (germline): KGHDR, SFDVKD. Trimming stripped 3 bases from V and 10 bases from J, with 9 bases between. CDR3 length equals 12 residues. As DNA, the CDR3 is TGTGCCACCAGTGATCCAGGGTACGAGCAGTTCTTC. Its translation is CATSDPGYEQFF.

This clone was counted once. The J gene is TRBJ2-5, the V gene TRBV28; TRBD2 matches at 10 bases. This CDR3 comprises 18 residues. CDR1 MDHEN and CDR2 SYDVKM come from the germline V gene. V gave up 2 bases and J gave up 2 bases; unmatched junction bases: 11. CDR3 residues: CASSLASGGPGLQETQYF. The CDR3 region has the DNA TGTGCCAGCAGTTTAGCTAGCGGGGGCCCGGGCCTTCAAGAGACCCAGTACTTC.

V is TRBV29-1 and J is TRBJ2-3; 9 nucleotides agree with TRBD2. The germline V gene has CDR1 SQVTM and CDR2 ANQGSEA. CDR3 length: 14 residues. The ends lost 5 bases at V and 5 bases at J; junction bases unmatched: 8. The CDR3 spells CSVLLGTSQDTQYF. The CDR3 DNA reads TGCAGCGTTCTTTTAGGGACTAGCCAAGATACGCAGTATTTT.

The gene calls are TRBV28 and TRBJ1-2; no clear D gene. There are 11 residues in the CDR3. CDR1 is MDHEN and CDR2 is SYDVKM in the germline V gene. The V end was cut by 2 bases, the J end by 5 bases, with 3 bases between. The CDR3 coding sequence is TGTGCCAGCAGTTTAACATATGGCTACACCTTC. Residues: CASSLTYGYTF.

The V call is TRBV5-1, the J call TRBJ2-7; the D gene is possibly TRBD1 (6 bases). The CDR3 is 15 amino acids. V shed 5 bases and J shed 4 bases, with 19 bases lying between them. CDR1 is SGHRS and CDR2 is YFSETQ in the germline V gene. The CDR3 DNA follows: TGCGCCAGCAGGAAAACCGGGACACTACCTTACGAGCAGTACTTC. Protein product: CASRKTGTLPYEQYF.

V is TRBV6-5 and J is TRBJ2-5, with D possibly TRBD1 on 5 matching bases. Trimming removed 6 bases from V and 3 bases from J, with 8 bases in between. This CDR3 spans 12 amino acids. Germline lookup yields CDR1 MNHEY and CDR2 SVGAGI. The CDR3 here is CASRDIKETQYF. The CDR3 coding sequence is TGTGCCAGCAGGGACATAAAAGAGACCCAGTACTTC.

The V call is TRBV11-2, the J call TRBJ2-3; 7 bases agree with TRBD2. Germline loops: CDR1 SGHAT, CDR2 FQNNGV. Trimming at V came to 4 bases and at J to 2 bases, leaving 6 bases not matched to a gene. The CDR3 totals 15 residues. CDR3 in DNA: TGTGCCAGCAGCTCTGGGGGGGGACCCACAGATACGCAGTATTTT. As protein: CASSSGGGPTDTQYF.